The entry that follows covers one T cell receptor beta chain sequence. Trimming removed 4 bases at V and 4 bases at J, with 13 bases between. In germline, CDR1 is SQVTM, CDR2 ANQGSEA. The CDR3 is 13 residues long. The data were obtained in a study of blood T cell repertoires in COVID-19. In the study overall: Sites in the United States, Italy and Spain provided acute and convalescent COVID-19 samples. The cDNA or gDNA used as material had been derived from T cells, B-cell-depleted T cells, or PBMCs.

Original analysis: Reference gene primer amplification yielded estimated nucleated cell counts. Measured with immunoSEQ multiplex PCR; TCRdb has only the in-frame clones, and not every one. D and trimming were read from the DNA, whereas the V and J calls and clone size are those reported in that table. This table has 55,000 to 70,000 clones, roughly 81% appearing once. The rearrangement links TRBV29-1 to TRBJ1-1, with a possible D match to TRBD1 (5 bases). The specimen was peripheral blood. This receptor was obtained from an older man with acute or convalescent COVID-19. The CDR3 DNA reads TGCAGCGTTGTCACAGGCTTCCTCACTGAAGCTTTCTTT. Its translation: CSVVTGFLTEAFF.